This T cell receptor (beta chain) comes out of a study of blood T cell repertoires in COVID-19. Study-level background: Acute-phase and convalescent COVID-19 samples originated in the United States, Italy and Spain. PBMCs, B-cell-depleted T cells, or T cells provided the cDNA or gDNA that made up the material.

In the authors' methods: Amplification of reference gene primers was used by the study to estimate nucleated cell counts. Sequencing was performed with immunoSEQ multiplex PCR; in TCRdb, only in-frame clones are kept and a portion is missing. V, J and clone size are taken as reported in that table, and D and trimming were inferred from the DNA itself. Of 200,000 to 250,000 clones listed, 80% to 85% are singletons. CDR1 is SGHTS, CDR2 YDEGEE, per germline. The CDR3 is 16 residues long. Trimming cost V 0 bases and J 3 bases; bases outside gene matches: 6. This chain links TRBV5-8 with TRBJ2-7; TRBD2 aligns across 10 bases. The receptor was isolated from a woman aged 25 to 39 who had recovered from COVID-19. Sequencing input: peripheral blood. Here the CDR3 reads CASSLGTSGDLYEQYF. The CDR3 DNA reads TGTGCCAGCAGCTTGGGGACTAGCGGAGACCTCTACGAGCAGTACTTC.